This T cell receptor (beta chain) is drawn from a study of Ad26.COV2.S vaccination and SARS-CoV-2 variants. Across the whole study: The study gave Ad26.COV2.S intramuscularly, once or twice 56 days apart.

As to treatment: around 19 received Ad26.COV2.S at low or high dose, single or two shots; 5 received placebo; per-sample allocation not given. Sampling was done on day 63 after the first vaccine or placebo injection. Repertoires were generated with immunoSEQ multiplex PCR, while TCRdb's copy carries only in-frame clones and drops some. Here the sample spans 350,000 to 550,000 clones, roughly nine tenths being singletons. With 6 bases removed from V and 7 bases from J, the gap between germline ends came to 15 bases. The germline CDR1 and CDR2 sequences are SNHLY and FYNNEI. The CDR3 runs 13 residues. The origin of this receptor is a person between 18 and 60 years old who received the Ad26.COV2.S COVID-19 vaccine or a placebo. The chain is built from TRBV2 and TRBJ1-1, with TRBD1 as a possible D gene (5 bases). The sequences come from peripheral blood, collected in a trial of Ad26.COV2.S vaccine versus placebo. Here the CDR3 DNA reads TGTGCCAGCAGATGGGACCCAGCACTTGAAGCTTTCTTT. Encoded protein: CASRWDPALEAFF.